Listed below are T cell receptor beta chains from one sample, sequenced in a study of blood T cell repertoires in COVID-19. Some clones are missing from TCRdb's copy, which holds only in-frame ones; the method was immunoSEQ multiplex PCR. The sample carries 250,000 to 300,000 clones, around 85% recorded once. The source material was peripheral blood. The origin of the receptors is a woman aged 25 to 45 with COVID-19, enrolled during active disease. Both conserved end residues are part of each CDR3. Fields, in order: J gene, clone size, V gene, CDR3 protein. Some rows mark clone size as missing; the rest say once, few, many or name a class of expanded clone.

>TRBJ2-5|once|TRBV11-2
CASSLGTLGTQYF
>TRBJ2-4|.|TRBV5-1
CASSFNNLVAKNIQYF
>TRBJ1-6|.|TRBV28
CASSSRTAFANSPLHF
>TRBJ2-7|few|TRBV11-2
CASSPGLASYEQYF
>TRBJ1-2|.|TRBV27
CASSPRESWYGYTF
>TRBJ1-1|.|TRBV19
CASSWGHEAFF
>TRBJ2-1|.|TRBV11-3
CASSLAGYNEQFF
>TRBJ1-5|.|TRBV7-9
CATKTDRVSNQPQHF
>TRBJ2-7|once|TRBV11-2
CASSSDRGPYEQYF
>TRBJ2-7|.|TRBV28
CASSFTGVSHEQYF
>TRBJ1-4|few|TRBV6-5
CASSRTGGYEKLFF
>TRBJ1-6|.|TRBV2
CARRRAQNSPLHF
>TRBJ2-7|.|TRBV5-4
CASSPLLGSYEQYF
>TRBJ2-5|.|TRBV27
CASSPYIRQETQYF
>TRBJ2-2|.|TRBV4-1
CASRTTSMNTGELFF
>TRBJ2-2|.|TRBV28
CASSNLAGRLSGELFF
>TRBJ1-4|once|TRBV18
CASSPHGTVNEKLFF
>TRBJ2-1|medium-sized|TRBV5-6
CASSLGPYNEQFF
>TRBJ2-7|.|TRBV18
CASSPAGQAVNEQYF
>TRBJ2-1|.|TRBV7-8
CASSLAGAGYYNEQFF
>TRBJ2-7|.|TRBV6-5
CASSYGTSGGVGEQYF
>TRBJ2-3|.|TRBV19
CASSSGGSDTQYF
>TRBJ1-3|.|TRBV18
CASSGADRGNTIYF
>TRBJ2-7|.|TRBV15
CATSKQGASSYEQYF
>TRBJ1-2|.|TRBV11-2
CASSLTGQGGYGYTF
>TRBJ2-7|.|TRBV15
CATSVFQGEWEQYF
>TRBJ2-5|.|TRBV19
CASSPRRVQETQYF
>TRBJ2-2|once|TRBV19
CASSQGGAGELFF
>TRBJ2-3|.|TRBV21-1
CASSKALGLAGQTDTQYF
>TRBJ2-5|once|TRBV12-5
CASGFTSDFQETQYF
>TRBJ2-2|.|TRBV4-2
CASSQPPAGELFF
>TRBJ1-6|.|TRBV27
CASSFQGLNSPLHF
>TRBJ1-6|.|TRBV27
CASTLRAGVNSPLHF
>TRBJ2-7|.|TRBV5-5
CASSPGTGGWYEQYF
>TRBJ2-2|.|TRBV7-9
CASSLGDSLNTGELFF
>TRBJ2-1|few|TRBV10-1
CASSGGLAGAYNEQFF
>TRBJ2-3|once|TRBV5-1
CASSYGYGTDTQYF
>TRBJ1-5|.|TRBV5-5
CASSLVQGAEPQHF
>TRBJ1-1|many|TRBV3-1/TRBV3-2
CASSLQGAGTEAFF
>TRBJ1-1|.|TRBV13
CASSLVRGNTEAFF
>TRBJ1-2|.|TRBV21-1
CASSWKSQSSGPEIALHLYGYTF
>TRBJ2-3|.|TRBV11-1
CASSFGTSGADTQYF
>TRBJ1-6|.|TRBV28
CASSLTGGKRSPLHF
>TRBJ1-5|.|TRBV11-2
CASSPGTGTHNQPQHF
>TRBJ2-5|.|TRBV7-2
CASSPTSGGYQETQYF